This record covers a single T cell receptor beta chain. Original processing notes: Reference gene primer amplification yielded estimated nucleated cell counts. Data came from immunoSEQ multiplex PCR; TCRdb stores just in-frame clones and leaves some out. V and J calls and clone size are copied from that table; D and trimming were computed from the DNA. In the table there are about 320,000 clones, approximately 88% of which are singletons. The data were obtained in a study of blood T cell repertoires in COVID-19. In the study overall: The origin of the acute and convalescent COVID-19 samples was the United States, Italy and Spain.

J gave up 1 base and V 6 bases, and 14 bases lay outside the gene matches. CDR1 and CDR2 (germline): WNHNN, SYGVQD (reference sequence). This CDR3 comprises 18 residues. Recruits, aged about 18 to 90 years, lived in 20 to 30 US areas. What the recovered Cohort 3 donors had was two negative PCRs, clearance, or symptom resolution. The receptor comes from a man in his 60s who had recovered from COVID-19. The sequenced sample was PBMCs or T cells enriched from blood (not recorded which). The rearrangement links TRBV10-1 to TRBJ2-1; 8 bases map to TRBD2. In DNA, the CDR3 is TGCGCCAGCAGCGGAGGAAGCGGGAGTGGGCATTCCTACAATGAGCAGTTCTTC. It encodes CASSGGSGSGHSYNEQFF.